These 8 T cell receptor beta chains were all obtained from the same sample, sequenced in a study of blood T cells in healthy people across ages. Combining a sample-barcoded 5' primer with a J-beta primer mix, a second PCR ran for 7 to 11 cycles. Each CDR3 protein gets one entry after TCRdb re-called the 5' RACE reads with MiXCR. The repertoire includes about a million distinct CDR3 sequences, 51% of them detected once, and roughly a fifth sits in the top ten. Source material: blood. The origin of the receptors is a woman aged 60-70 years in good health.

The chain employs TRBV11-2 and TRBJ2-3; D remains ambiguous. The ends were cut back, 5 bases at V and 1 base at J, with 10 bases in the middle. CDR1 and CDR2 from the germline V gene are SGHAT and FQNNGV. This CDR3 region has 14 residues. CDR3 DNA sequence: TGTGCCAGCAGCCGTAAAGATGGCACAGATACGCAGTATTTT. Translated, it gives CASSRKDGTDTQYF.

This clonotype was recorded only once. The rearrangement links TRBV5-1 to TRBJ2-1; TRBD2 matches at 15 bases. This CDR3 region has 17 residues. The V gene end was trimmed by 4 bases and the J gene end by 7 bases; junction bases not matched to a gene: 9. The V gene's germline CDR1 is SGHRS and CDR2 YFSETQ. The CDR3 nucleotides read TGCGCCAGCAGCCAATACGGGACTAGCGGGAGGAGGAATGAGCAGTTCTTC. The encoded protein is CASSQYGTSGRRNEQFF.

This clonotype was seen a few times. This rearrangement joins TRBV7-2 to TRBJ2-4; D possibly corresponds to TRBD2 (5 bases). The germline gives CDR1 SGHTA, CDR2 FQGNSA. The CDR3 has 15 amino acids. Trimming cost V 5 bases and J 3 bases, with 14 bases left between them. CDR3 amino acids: CASSPRWAGKNIQYF. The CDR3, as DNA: TGTGCCAGCAGCCCCCGATGGGCGGGCAAAAACATTCAGTACTTC. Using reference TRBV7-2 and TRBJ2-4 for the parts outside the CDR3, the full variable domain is GAGVSQSPSNKVTEKGKDVELRCDPISGHTALYWYRQSLGQGLEFLIYFQGNSAPDKSGLPSDRFSAERTGGSVSTLTIQRTQQEDSAVYLCASSPRWAGKNIQYFGAGTRLSVL.

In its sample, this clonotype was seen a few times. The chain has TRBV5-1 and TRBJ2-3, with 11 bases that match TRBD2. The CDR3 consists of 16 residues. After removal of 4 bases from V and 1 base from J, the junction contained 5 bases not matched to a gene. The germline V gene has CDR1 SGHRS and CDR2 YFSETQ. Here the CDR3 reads CASSRTSGRRTDTQYF. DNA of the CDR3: TGCGCCAGCAGCCGAACTAGCGGGAGACGCACAGATACGCAGTATTTT. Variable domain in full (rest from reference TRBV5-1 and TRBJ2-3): KAGVTQTPRYLIKTRGQQVTLSCSPISGHRSVSWYQQTPGQGLQFLFEYFSETQRNKGNFPGRFSGRQFSNSRSEMNVSTLELGDSALYLCASSRTSGRRTDTQYFGPGTRLTVL.

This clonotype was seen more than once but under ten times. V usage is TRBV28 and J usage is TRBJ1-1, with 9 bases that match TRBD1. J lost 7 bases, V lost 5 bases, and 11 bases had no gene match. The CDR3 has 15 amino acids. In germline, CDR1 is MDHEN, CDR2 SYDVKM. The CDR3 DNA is TGTGCCAGCAGTGAGGCCGGGACAGGGATATTTGAAGCTTTCTTT. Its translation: CASSEAGTGIFEAFF.

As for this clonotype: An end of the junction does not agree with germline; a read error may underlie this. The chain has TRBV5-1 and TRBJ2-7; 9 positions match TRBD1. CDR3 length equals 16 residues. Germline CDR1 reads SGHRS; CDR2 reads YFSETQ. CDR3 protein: CASRLGQGPSSYEQYF. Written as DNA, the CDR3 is TGCGCCAGCAGGTTGGGACAGGGACCTTCCTCCTACGAGCAGTACTTC.

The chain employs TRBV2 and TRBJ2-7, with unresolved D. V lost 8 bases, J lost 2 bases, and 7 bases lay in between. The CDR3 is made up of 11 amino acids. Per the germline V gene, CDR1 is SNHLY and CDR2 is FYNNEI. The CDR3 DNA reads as TGTGCCAGCCGACAAACCTACGAGCAGTACTTC. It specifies CASRQTYEQYF.

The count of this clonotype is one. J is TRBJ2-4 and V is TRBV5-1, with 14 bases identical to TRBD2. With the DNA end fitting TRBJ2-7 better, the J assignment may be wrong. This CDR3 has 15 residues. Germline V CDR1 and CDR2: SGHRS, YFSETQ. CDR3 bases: TGCGCCAGCGAAGAGACTAGCGGGAGGGGAGGCGAGCAGTACTTC. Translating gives CASEETSGRGGEQYF.